What follows describes a single T cell receptor beta chain. Its antigen remains unknown. The PCR ran on 60 Vbeta and 13 Jbeta primers. As processed by the authors: Counted up in a later analysis, unique TCR beta chains came to about 80 million, with around 9.9 million shared. Assay: immunoSEQ multiplex PCR; the TCRdb copy retains only in-frame clones and omits some. D and trimming come from the DNA, and the V and J calls and clone size come from that table. In the table there are 170,000 or so clones, just under 80% of which are singletons. This entry belongs to a study of cytomegalovirus exposure and HLA in healthy donors. Findings and limits, study-wide: Serostatus for CMV was the only available immune exposure information.

The CDR3 runs to 13 residues. CDR1 and CDR2 from the germline V gene are SGHNT and YENEEA. Trimming cost V 5 bases and J 2 bases, with 7 bases left between them. This TCR was recovered from a woman aged 50 to 60 in good health and CMV-seropositive. Sequenced input: PBMCs. The V call is TRBV11-3, the J call TRBJ1-5; D is possibly TRBD1 (5 bases). Written as DNA, the CDR3 is TGTGCCAGCAGCGGGGGGGGCAATCAGCCCCAGCATTTT. Translating gives CASSGGGNQPQHF.